This T cell receptor beta chain was retrieved from a study of control samples from healthy donors and cancer patients. The germline CDR1 and CDR2 sequences are GTSNPN and SVGIG (reference sequence). The CDR3 is made up of 16 amino acids. With 0 bases clipped from V and 3 bases from J, the junction kept 5 bases outside the gene matches. The assay was immunoSEQ multiplex PCR, and TCRdb's table has in-frame clones only and misses some. The sample holds approximately 90,000 clones, 85% seen once. Material for sequencing was blood. This sequence joins TRBV30 and TRBJ1-4; 9 bases fit TRBD1. The sequence was obtained from a woman aged 40 to 50 in good health. The CDR3 bases are TGTGCCTGGAGTGTACAGGGGGCTATGGCTAATGAAAAACTGTTTTTT. It specifies CAWSVQGAMANEKLFF.